This TCR beta chain was sequenced during a study of cytomegalovirus exposure and HLA in healthy donors. As for the study in general: The same platform used for the roughly 610 first-cohort repertoires was also used for the 100 to 150 validation repertoires, as a later analysis reported. Notes on the study in general: Among the CMV-associated chains, three were confirmed in vitro as specific for CMV antigens.

As to this clone: Antigen specificity is unknown.

Only in-frame clones appear in the TCRdb table, and some are missing; sequencing was by immunoSEQ multiplex PCR. The sample holds 50,000 to 65,000 clones, around 95% seen once. Trimming shortened V by 5 bases and J by 5 bases, and 13 bases separated the two germline ends. CDR1 SGHTA and CDR2 FQGNSA come from the germline V gene. The CDR3 has 14 residues. The V call is TRBV7-2, the J call TRBJ2-1, with a weak D call TRBD1 (5 bases). This receptor was taken from a woman in her late teens or twenties in good health and CMV-seropositive. Sequencing was carried out using PBMCs. CDR3 loop: CASSLQGRNNEQFF. For the CDR3, the DNA is TGTGCCAGCAGCCTCCAGGGCCGGAACAATGAGCAGTTCTTC.